These 5 T cell receptor beta chains were sequenced from one sample in a study of blood T cell repertoires in COVID-19. Profiled with immunoSEQ multiplex PCR; TCRdb holds only in-frame clones, not every one. The data hold about 400,000 clones, with 89% observed a single time. The sequencing input was PBMCs or T cells enriched from blood (not recorded which). The source of these receptors is a woman in her thirties who had recovered from COVID-19.

V gene TRBV29-1 combines with J gene TRBJ2-5; D is possibly TRBD2 (7 bases). The CDR3 loop spans 16 amino acids. V was pared by 5 bases and J by 2 bases, with 21 bases between. The germline CDR1 and CDR2 sequences are SQVTM and ANQGSEA. The CDR3 sequence is CSVWPDLGGAQETQYF. CDR3 in DNA: TGCAGCGTTTGGCCTGATTTGGGGGGGGCGCAAGAGACCCAGTACTTC.

This clone was counted a few times. The chain couples TRBV27 to TRBJ2-7, with D tentatively TRBD2 (6 bases). Germline values: CDR1 MNHEY, CDR2 SMNVEV (reference sequence). There are 15 residues in the CDR3. Trimming removed 1 base at V and 1 base at J, with 11 bases between. The DNA of the CDR3 is TGTGCCAGCAGTTTATTCCTTGGGAGGTCCTACGAGCAGTACTTC. Its translation: CASSLFLGRSYEQYF.

The chain joins TRBV7-9 to TRBJ1-1; 9 bases fit TRBD1. The CDR3 runs 15 residues. The V segment lost 5 bases and the J segment 4 bases; nucleotides outside the gene matches: 8. CDR1 is SEHNR and CDR2 is FQNEAQ in the germline V gene (reference sequence). The DNA of the CDR3 is TGTGCCAGCAGCCACCAGGACAGGGGAGGCACTGAAGCTTTCTTT. It codes for CASSHQDRGGTEAFF.

The chain uses TRBV30 and TRBJ2-2; tentatively, D is TRBD1 (6 bases). The CDR3 is made up of 15 amino acids. Trimming pared 0 bases from V and 3 bases from J, leaving 11 bases between. Germline assignment: CDR1 GTSNPN and CDR2 SVGIG (reference sequence). The CDR3 bases are TGTGCCTGGAGTGTCCCCAGGACAGACACCGGGGAGCTGTTTTTT. As protein: CAWSVPRTDTGELFF.

This clone was counted only a few times. This chain links TRBV27 with TRBJ2-7; D is perhaps TRBD1 (6 bases). This CDR3 contains 12 residues. CDR1 MNHEY and CDR2 SMNVEV come from the germline V gene (reference sequence). Trimming cost V 5 bases and J 6 bases, with 11 bases left between them. CDR3 nucleotides: TGTGCCAGCAGTCCGGGACATTCCGAGCAGTACTTC. Protein: CASSPGHSEQYF.